The TCR beta chain described here comes from a study of blood T cell repertoires in COVID-19. Turning to the study itself: Some COVID-19 samples were acute and others convalescent; all came from the United States, Italy and Spain. The cDNA or gDNA used as material had been derived from T cells, B-cell-depleted T cells, or PBMCs.

Per the authors' pipeline: Amplification from reference gene primers served as the basis for estimated nucleated cell counts. Sequencing used immunoSEQ multiplex PCR; TCRdb keeps in-frame clones, though not all of them. The DNA was the basis for D and trimming; V, J and clone size are from that table. The repertoire holds roughly 230,000 clones, with approximately 77% as singletons. With 2 bases removed from V and 1 base from J, the gap between germline ends came to 16 bases. This CDR3 comprises 17 residues. CDR1 is KGHSH and CDR2 is LQKENI in the germline V gene. This clonotype was sampled from a woman aged 80 or over with acute or convalescent COVID-19. Material: peripheral blood. The chain joins TRBV18 to TRBJ2-3, with D maybe TRBD2 (6 bases). Here the CDR3 reads CASSPEWGLRGTDTQYF. CDR3 nucleotide sequence: TGTGCCAGCTCACCAGAGTGGGGACTTAGGGGCACAGATACGCAGTATTTT.